What follows are 26 T cell receptor beta chains derived from one specimen sequenced in a study of a mutant IDH1 vaccine in newly diagnosed glioma. Documented time point: baseline, week 1 (first vaccination visit). The sample's treatment: pre-vaccination baseline after standard-of-care therapy. Clones were read by immunoSEQ multiplex PCR, and TCRdb kept only the in-frame ones, dropping some. The sample carries just under 95,000 clones, around 82% recorded once. Sequencing was performed on PBMCs, taken from a glioma patient treated with radiotherapy, temozolomide or both. The origin of the receptors is a woman aged 45-60 years with glioma.

The chain recombines TRBV7-3 with TRBJ2-5; TRBD1 aligns across 8 bases. Germline CDR1 is SGHTA and CDR2 is FQGTGA. The CDR3 is 15 residues long. The ends lost 5 bases at V and 2 bases at J; junction bases unmatched: 7. The CDR3 region is CASSLSGTGQETQYF. The CDR3 coding sequence is TGTGCCAGCAGCCTATCCGGGACAGGTCAAGAGACCCAGTACTTC.

This clone was observed a handful of times. The chain combines TRBV29-1 with TRBJ1-1, with D possibly TRBD1 on 5 matching bases. Germline CDR1 SQVTM, CDR2 ANQGSEA. The length of the CDR3 is 12 residues. The V and J ends lost 7 bases and 11 bases respectively, with 20 bases between them. DNA of the CDR3: TGCAGCGCCTTGAATCTCCAGGGAAGTGCTTTCTTT. Its translation is CSALNLQGSAFF.

This rearrangement joins TRBV18 to TRBJ2-7; TRBD1 agrees at 9 bases. Trimming removed 6 bases from V and 2 bases from J; junction bases left unmatched: 11. Germline V gives CDR1 KGHSH, CDR2 LQKENI. CDR3 length: 16 amino acids. The CDR3 nucleotides are TGTGCCAGCTCTCTTTCGCTGGGACAGGGAGCCTACGAGCAGTACTTC. It is translated as CASSLSLGQGAYEQYF.

This chain links TRBV10-2 with TRBJ2-2, with 8 positions matching TRBD1. This CDR3 is 15 amino acids long. CDR1 and CDR2 (germline): WSHSY, SAAADI. V gave up 6 bases and J gave up 3 bases; unmatched junction bases: 6. The CDR3 DNA reads TGCGCCAGCAGCCCACAGGGGGGCCACACCGGGGAGCTGTTTTTT. Translating gives CASSPQGGHTGELFF.

The chain is built from TRBV19 and TRBJ2-2; 9 bases line up with TRBD1. CDR3 size: 16 residues. Germline loops: CDR1 LNHDA, CDR2 SQIVND (reference sequence). With 7 bases clipped from V and 3 bases from J, the junction kept 9 bases outside the gene matches. CDR3 loop: CASTLGQGFYTGELFF. In DNA form, the CDR3 reads TGTGCCAGTACCTTAGGACAGGGGTTTTACACCGGGGAGCTGTTTTTT.

The chain recombines TRBV29-1 with TRBJ2-7; 7 bases agree with TRBD1. After removal of 5 bases from V and 0 bases from J, the junction contained 7 bases not matched to a gene. CDR3 size: 14 residues. Looked up from germline, CDR1 is SQVTM and CDR2 is ANQGSEA. The CDR3 DNA follows: TGCAGCGTTAGGGGGCGTGGGCCCTCCTACGAGCAGTACTTC. This encodes CSVRGRGPSYEQYF.

V and J are TRBV5-5 and TRBJ2-1; the match to TRBD1 covers 7 bases. The germline V gene encodes CDR1 SGHKS and CDR2 YYEKEE (reference sequence). The V and J ends lost 2 bases and 6 bases, in that order; junction bases with no gene match: 11. CDR3 size: 16 residues. The chain's CDR3 is CASSLYRTGMPNEQFF. As DNA, the CDR3 is TGTGCCAGCAGCTTATATAGGACAGGAATGCCCAATGAGCAGTTCTTC.

This chain's CDR3 is CASSQDLRKVHVYGYTF. The CDR3 bases are TGTGCCAGCAGCCAAGATCTGCGGAAGGTACATGTCTATGGCTACACCTTC. This chain connects TRBV4-2 to TRBJ1-2, with D unresolved. Trimming shortened V by 0 bases and J by 4 bases, and 18 bases separated the two germline ends. Germline CDR1 and CDR2: LGHNA and YNFKEQ. The CDR3 has 17 residues.

V usage is TRBV7-9 and J usage is TRBJ2-7; D perhaps matches TRBD2 (6 bases). CDR1 and CDR2 from the germline V gene are SEHNR and FQNEAQ (reference sequence). With 1 base removed from V and 4 bases from J, the gap between germline ends came to 11 bases. The CDR3 runs 14 residues. This CDR3 reads CASSLGAGRYEQYF. CDR3 in DNA: TGTGCCAGCAGCTTAGGGGCGGGGAGGTACGAGCAGTACTTC.

The chain has TRBV5-4 and TRBJ1-2; D is unclear. The CDR3 is made up of 14 amino acids. Germline V gene sequence: CDR1 SGHNT, CDR2 YYREEE (reference sequence). Trimming removed 1 base from V and 7 bases from J, with 14 bases in between. The CDR3 bases are TGTGCCAGCAGCTTGTCGGCACCGGTTCCTGGCTACACCTTC. It is translated as CASSLSAPVPGYTF.

The V gene is TRBV9, the J gene TRBJ2-7; TRBD2 agrees at 7 bases. The ends lost 3 bases at V and 3 bases at J; junction bases unmatched: 9. The germline CDR1 and CDR2 sequences are SGDLS and YYNGEE. This CDR3 contains 15 residues. CDR3 in amino acids: CASSGGEGGGYEQYF. The CDR3 DNA reads TGTGCCAGCAGCGGGGGGGAGGGTGGTGGCTACGAGCAGTACTTC.

The rearrangement uses TRBV4-1 and TRBJ1-2; D gene unclear. The CDR3 spans 16 residues. Germline-derived CDR1 and CDR2 are MGHRA and YSYEKL. V lost 2 bases and J lost 2, with 15 bases in between. This chain's CDR3 is CASSQSPVSGNYGYTF. For the CDR3, the DNA is TGCGCCAGCAGCCAATCTCCTGTTTCCGGGAACTATGGCTACACCTTC.

The chain recombines TRBV5-1 with TRBJ2-7; TRBD1 or TRBD2 may be the D gene (5 bases each). The CDR3 covers 11 residues. Germline-derived CDR1 and CDR2 are SGHRS and YFSETQ. Trimming took 0 bases from V and 7 from J, leaving 5 bases between them. CDR3 residues: CASSLGGEQYF. The CDR3, as DNA: TGCGCCAGCAGCTTGGGGGGGGAGCAGTACTTC.

The V gene is TRBV19, the J gene TRBJ1-4, with TRBD1 matching over 9 bases. Germline V gives CDR1 LNHDA, CDR2 SQIVND (reference sequence). Trimming took 3 bases from V and 3 from J; bases not matched to a gene: 2. The CDR3 is 15 amino acids. The CDR3: CASSIRTGANEKLFF. CDR3 coding DNA: TGTGCCAGTAGTATCCGGACAGGGGCTAATGAAAAACTGTTTTTT.

The chain employs TRBV20-1 and TRBJ1-1, with D hard to call. CDR3 length: 11 residues. Germline V gives CDR1 DFQATT, CDR2 SNEGSKA (reference sequence). Between the trimmed V and J ends, which lost 5 bases and 8 bases, there was a span of 12 bases. CDR3: CSARPYAEAFF. The CDR3 bases are TGCAGTGCTCGGCCGTACGCAGAAGCTTTCTTT.

The table lists this clone with a count of one. This chain joins TRBV19 and TRBJ1-6; 10 bases are a match to TRBD1. The germline CDR1 and CDR2 sequences are LNHDA and SQIVND (reference sequence). Trimming removed 9 bases from V and 9 bases from J; junction bases left unmatched: 8. CDR3 length: 14 residues. CDR3 in amino acids: CASRDRGRGSPLHF. CDR3 coding DNA: TGTGCCAGCCGGGACAGGGGACGGGGTTCACCCCTCCACTTT.

The chain carries TRBV6-1 and TRBJ2-7, with 11 bases lining up with TRBD1. The CDR3 spans 17 residues. The germline V gene has CDR1 MNHNS and CDR2 SASEGT. V gave up 3 bases and J gave up 4 bases; unmatched junction bases: 11. CDR3 region: CASSDPSDRGPSYEQYF. DNA for the CDR3: TGTGCCAGCAGTGACCCCTCGGACAGGGGGCCATCATACGAGCAGTACTTC.

This clone was observed once. This chain links TRBV29-1 with TRBJ2-1; 8 bases agree with TRBD2. CDR1 is SQVTM and CDR2 is ANQGSEA in the germline V gene. With 3 bases clipped from V and 10 bases from J, the junction kept 11 bases outside the gene matches. This CDR3 spans 14 amino acids. This CDR3 is CSVEPAGAREEQFF. CDR3 nucleotides: TGCAGCGTTGAGCCAGCGGGGGCTCGGGAGGAGCAGTTCTTC.

This clone occurred a few times. The J gene is TRBJ1-1, the V gene TRBV6-6; D may be TRBD1 (5 bases). The V end lost 5 bases, the J end lost 5 bases, and 18 bases lay between the germline ends. The V gene's germline CDR1 is MNHNY and CDR2 SVGAGI (reference sequence). CDR3 size: 15 residues. This CDR3 is CASSISAGRGTEAFF. DNA for the CDR3: TGTGCCAGCAGTATCTCCGCGGGACGAGGTACTGAAGCTTTCTTT.

This clone was picked up a small number of times. The chain couples TRBV18 to TRBJ2-1, with 12 bases that match TRBD2. Germline CDR1 is KGHSH and CDR2 is LQKENI. The V gene end was trimmed by 4 bases and the J gene end by 5 bases; junction bases not matched to a gene: 0. The CDR3 has 14 residues. In DNA, the CDR3 is TGTGCCAGCTCACGACTAGCGGGGGACAATGAGCAGTTCTTC. Amino acid sequence: CASSRLAGDNEQFF.

The chain uses TRBV5-5 and TRBJ1-2; no definite D call. Germline values: CDR1 SGHKS, CDR2 YYEKEE (reference sequence). CDR3 size: 13 residues. V was clipped by 7 bases and J by 7 bases, with 17 bases between them. The CDR3 coding sequence is TGTGCCAGCTCCCGGGAGTCCGGCCCTGGCTACACCTTC. Translating gives CASSRESGPGYTF.

The CDR3 DNA reads as TGTGCTAGTGGTGGACCGGGACTTCAGTACAATGAGCAGTTCTTC. Protein: CASGGPGLQYNEQFF. The J gene is TRBJ2-1, the V gene TRBV12-5; tentatively, D is TRBD2 (6 bases). CDR1 is LGHNT, CDR2 FRNRAP, per germline. The CDR3 is 15 amino acids. V was trimmed by 5 bases and J by 4 bases, leaving 15 bases between them. The whole variable domain, remainder taken from reference TRBV12-5 and TRBJ2-1, is DARVTQTPRHKVTEMGQEVTMRCQPILGHNTVFWYRQTMMQGLELLAYFRNRAPLDDSGMPKDRFSAEMPDATLATLKIQPSEPRDSAVYFCASGGPGLQYNEQFFGPGTRLTVL.

The chain links TRBV7-6 to TRBJ2-3, with 7 bases matching TRBD2. Germline V gives CDR1 SGHVS, CDR2 FNYEAQ. V dropped 1 base and J dropped 4; count of bases not matched to a gene: 2. There are 14 residues in the CDR3. CDR3 DNA sequence: TGTGCCAGCAGCTTAGAGGGAGGGGCAGATACGCAGTATTTT. Its protein product is CASSLEGGADTQYF. Drawing the rest from reference TRBV7-6 and TRBJ2-3, the complete variable domain is GAGVSQSPRYKVTKRGQDVALRCDPISGHVSLYWYRQALGQGPEFLTYFNYEAQQDKSGLPNDRFSAERPEGSISTLTIQRTEQRDSAMYRCASSLEGGADTQYFGPGTRLTVL.

This chain uses TRBV4-1 with TRBJ1-1; 9 bases map to TRBD1. Germline CDR1 and CDR2: MGHRA and YSYEKL. CDR3 length: 14 residues. V lost 4 bases to trimming and J lost 7 bases; unmatched junction nucleotides: 7. CDR3 amino acids: CASSLGQGRSEAFF. The CDR3 bases are TGCGCCAGCAGCCTTGGACAGGGGCGGAGTGAAGCTTTCTTT.

V and J are TRBV29-1 and TRBJ2-3; 7 nucleotides agree with TRBD1. Germline V lookup: CDR1 SQVTM, CDR2 ANQGSEA. V lost 7 bases, J lost 10 bases, and 11 bases stayed unmatched. The CDR3 loop spans 12 amino acids. The CDR3 here is CSADLGGTSQYF. The CDR3 DNA reads as TGCAGCGCTGACCTAGGGGGCACGTCGCAGTATTTT.

This chain links TRBV7-9 with TRBJ1-2, with D unclear. This CDR3 comprises 14 residues. V was trimmed by 1 base and J by 4 bases, leaving 10 bases between them. The germline V gene has CDR1 SEHNR and CDR2 FQNEAQ (reference sequence). The CDR3 region is CASSLDLDPYGYTF. The CDR3 nucleotides are TGTGCCAGCAGCTTAGACTTAGACCCCTATGGCTACACCTTC.